This entry describes one T cell receptor beta chain. This sample is part of a study of T cells in Graves' hyperthyroidism and ophthalmopathy. With V trimmed by 5 bases and J by 6 bases, 4 bases remained unmatched. This CDR3 spans 14 amino acids. Germline lookup yields CDR1 LNHDA and CDR2 SQIVND (reference sequence). TCR beta CDR3 sequences were amplified from RNA transcripts. TCR CDR3 underwent first-round RT-PCR with the HTBI primer set. TCRdb re-called the multiplex PCR reads with MiXCR, one entry per CDR3 protein. The profile shows a few hundred thousand distinct CDR3 sequences, under 15% of them singletons.

Specimen: blood. J is TRBJ1-5 and V is TRBV19; 10 bases align to TRBD1. The TCR was taken from a woman younger than 30 with Graves' hyperthyroidism. CDR3 amino acids: CASSSTGGPQPQHF. CDR3 coding DNA: TGTGCCAGTAGTTCGACAGGGGGCCCTCAGCCCCAGCATTTT.